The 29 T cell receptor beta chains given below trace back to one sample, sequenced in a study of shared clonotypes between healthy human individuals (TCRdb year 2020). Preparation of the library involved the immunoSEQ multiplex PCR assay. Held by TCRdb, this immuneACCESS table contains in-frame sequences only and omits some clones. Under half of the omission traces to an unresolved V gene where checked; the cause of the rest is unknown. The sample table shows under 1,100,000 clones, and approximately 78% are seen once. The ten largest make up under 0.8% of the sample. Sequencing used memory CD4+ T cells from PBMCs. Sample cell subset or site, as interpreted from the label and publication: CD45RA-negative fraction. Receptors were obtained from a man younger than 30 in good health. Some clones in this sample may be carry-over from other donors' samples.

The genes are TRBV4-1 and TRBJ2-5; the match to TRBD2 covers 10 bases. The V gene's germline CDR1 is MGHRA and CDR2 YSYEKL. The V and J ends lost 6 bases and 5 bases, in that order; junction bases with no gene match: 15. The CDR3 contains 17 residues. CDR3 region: CASSTGTSEFPPETQYF. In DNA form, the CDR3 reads TGCGCCAGCAGTACCGGGACTAGCGAGTTCCCCCCGGAGACCCAGTACTTC.

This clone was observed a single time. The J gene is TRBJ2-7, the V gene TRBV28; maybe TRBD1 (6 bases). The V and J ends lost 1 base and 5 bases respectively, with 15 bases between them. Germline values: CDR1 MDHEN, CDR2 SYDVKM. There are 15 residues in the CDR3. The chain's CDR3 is CASSLSGATFHEQYF. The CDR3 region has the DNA TGTGCCAGCAGTTTATCAGGGGCGACTTTCCACGAGCAGTACTTC.

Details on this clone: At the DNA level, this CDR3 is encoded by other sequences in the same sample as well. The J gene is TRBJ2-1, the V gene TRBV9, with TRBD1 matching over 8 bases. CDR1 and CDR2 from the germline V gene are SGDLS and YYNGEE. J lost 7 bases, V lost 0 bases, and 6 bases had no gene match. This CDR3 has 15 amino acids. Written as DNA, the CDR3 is TGTGCCAGCAGCGTAGTCGCTGGGACAGGTAATGAGCAGTTCTTC. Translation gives CASSVVAGTGNEQFF. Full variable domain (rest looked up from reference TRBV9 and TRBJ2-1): DSGVTQTPKHLITATGQRVTLRCSPRSGDLSVYWYQQSLDQGLQFLIQYYNGEERAKGNILERFSAQQFPDLHSELNLSSLELGDSALYFCASSVVAGTGNEQFFGPGTRLTVL.

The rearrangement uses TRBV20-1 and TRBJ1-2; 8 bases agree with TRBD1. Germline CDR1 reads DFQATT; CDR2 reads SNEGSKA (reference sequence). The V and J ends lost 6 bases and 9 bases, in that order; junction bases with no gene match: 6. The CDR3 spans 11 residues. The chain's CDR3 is CSARDRRRYTF. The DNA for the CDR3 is TGCAGTGCCCGGGACAGGCGTCGCTACACCTTC.

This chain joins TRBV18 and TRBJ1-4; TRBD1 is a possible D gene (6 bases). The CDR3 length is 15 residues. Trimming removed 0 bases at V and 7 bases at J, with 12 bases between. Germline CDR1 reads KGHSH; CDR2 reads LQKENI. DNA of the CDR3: TGTGCCAGCTCACCACCGTCGGGGGCGGGTGAAAAACTGTTTTTT. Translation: CASSPPSGAGEKLFF.

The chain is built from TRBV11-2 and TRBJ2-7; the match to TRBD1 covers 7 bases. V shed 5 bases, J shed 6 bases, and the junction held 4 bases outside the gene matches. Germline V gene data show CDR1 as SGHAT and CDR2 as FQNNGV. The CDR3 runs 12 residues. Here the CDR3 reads CASSVNRGEQYF. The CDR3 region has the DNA TGTGCCAGCAGCGTAAACAGGGGCGAGCAGTACTTC.

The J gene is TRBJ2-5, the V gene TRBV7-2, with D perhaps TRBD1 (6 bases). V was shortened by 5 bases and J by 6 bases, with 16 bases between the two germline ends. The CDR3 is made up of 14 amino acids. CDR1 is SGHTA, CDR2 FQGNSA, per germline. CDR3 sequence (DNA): TGTGCCAGCAGCCCCGGTTCACAGGGACAGACCCAGTACTTC. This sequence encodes CASSPGSQGQTQYF.

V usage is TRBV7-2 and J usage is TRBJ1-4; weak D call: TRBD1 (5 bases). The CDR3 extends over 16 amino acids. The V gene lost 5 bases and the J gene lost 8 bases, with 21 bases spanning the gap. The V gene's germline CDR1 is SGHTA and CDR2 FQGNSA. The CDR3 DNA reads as TGTGCCAGCAGCCCCCAGGTGGGCGGGGCCGGGGAAAAACTGTTTTTT. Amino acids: CASSPQVGGAGEKLFF. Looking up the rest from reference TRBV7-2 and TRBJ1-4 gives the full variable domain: GAGVSQSPSNKVTEKGKDVELRCDPISGHTALYWYRQSLGQGLEFLIYFQGNSAPDKSGLPSDRFSAERTGGSVSTLTIQRTQQEDSAVYLCASSPQVGGAGEKLFFGSGTQLSVL.

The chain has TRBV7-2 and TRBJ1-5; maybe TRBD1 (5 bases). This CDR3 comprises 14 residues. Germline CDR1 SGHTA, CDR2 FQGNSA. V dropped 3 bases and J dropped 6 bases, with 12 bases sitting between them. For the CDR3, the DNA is TGTGCCAGCAGCTTCGGGGCCCCGGGTCAGCCCCAGCATTTT. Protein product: CASSFGAPGQPQHF.

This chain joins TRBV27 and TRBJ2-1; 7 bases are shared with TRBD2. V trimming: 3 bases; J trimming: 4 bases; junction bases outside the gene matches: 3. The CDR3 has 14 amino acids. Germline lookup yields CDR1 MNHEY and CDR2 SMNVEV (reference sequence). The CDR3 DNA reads TGTGCCAGCAGTTTGCTAGCGGAGTACAATGAGCAGTTCTTC. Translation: CASSLLAEYNEQFF.

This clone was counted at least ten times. The chain's CDR3 is CASSGMGRNTGELFF. DNA for the CDR3: TGTGCCAGCAGTGGGATGGGCAGAAACACCGGGGAGCTGTTTTTT. The gene calls are TRBV2 and TRBJ2-2; D gene unclear. Trimming pared 4 bases from V and 2 bases from J, leaving 11 bases between. This CDR3 spans 15 amino acids. The germline CDR1 and CDR2 sequences are SNHLY and FYNNEI. Full variable domain (remainder filled in from reference TRBV2 and TRBJ2-2): EPEVTQTPSHQVTQMGQEVILRCVPISNHLYFYWYRQILGQKVEFLVSFYNNEISEKSEIFDDQFSVERPDGSNFTLKIRSTKLEDSAMYFCASSGMGRNTGELFFGEGSRLTVL.

The CDR3, as DNA: TGTGCCAGCAGTCGTAGGCAGGAGTGGAGCGAGCAGTACTTC. Its translation is CASSRRQEWSEQYF. The chain joins TRBV28 to TRBJ2-7, with D hard to call. Trimming took 5 bases from V and 6 from J, leaving 17 bases between them. This CDR3 is built from 14 residues. The germline V gene has CDR1 MDHEN and CDR2 SYDVKM.

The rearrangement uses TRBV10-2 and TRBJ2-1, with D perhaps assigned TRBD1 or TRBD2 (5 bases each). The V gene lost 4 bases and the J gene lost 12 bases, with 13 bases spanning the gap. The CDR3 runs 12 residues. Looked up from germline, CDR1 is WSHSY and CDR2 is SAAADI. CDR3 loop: CASSVGTNRQFF. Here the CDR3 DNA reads TGCGCCAGCAGTGTTGGGACCAACCGGCAGTTCTTC.

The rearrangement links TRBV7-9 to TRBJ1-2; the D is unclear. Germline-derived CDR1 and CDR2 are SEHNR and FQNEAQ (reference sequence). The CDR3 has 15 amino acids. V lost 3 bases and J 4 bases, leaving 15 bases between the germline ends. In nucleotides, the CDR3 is TGTGCCAGCAGCTTTGATACCAGCCTCAGCTATGGCTACACCTTC. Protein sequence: CASSFDTSLSYGYTF.

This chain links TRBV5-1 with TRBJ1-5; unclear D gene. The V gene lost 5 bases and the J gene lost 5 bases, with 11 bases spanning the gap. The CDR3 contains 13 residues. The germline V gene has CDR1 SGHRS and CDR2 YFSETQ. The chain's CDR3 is CASSAMGDQPQHF. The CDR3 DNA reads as TGCGCCAGCAGTGCGATGGGAGATCAGCCCCAGCATTTT.

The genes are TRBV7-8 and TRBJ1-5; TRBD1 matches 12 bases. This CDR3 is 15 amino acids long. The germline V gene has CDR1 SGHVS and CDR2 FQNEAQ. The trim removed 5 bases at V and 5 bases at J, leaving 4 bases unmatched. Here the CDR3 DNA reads TGTGCCAGCAGCGCCGGGACAGGGGGCTATCAGCCCCAGCATTTT. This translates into CASSAGTGGYQPQHF. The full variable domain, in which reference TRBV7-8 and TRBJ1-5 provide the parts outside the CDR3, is GAGVSQSPRYKVAKRGQDVALRCDPISGHVSLFWYQQALGQGPEFLTYFQNEAQLDKSGLPSDRFFAERPEGSVSTLKIQRTQQEDSAVYLCASSAGTGGYQPQHFGDGTRLSIL.

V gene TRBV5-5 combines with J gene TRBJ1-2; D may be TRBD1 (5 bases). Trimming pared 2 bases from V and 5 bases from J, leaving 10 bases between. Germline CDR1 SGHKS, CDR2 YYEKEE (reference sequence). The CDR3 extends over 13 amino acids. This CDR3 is CASSLQATYGYTF. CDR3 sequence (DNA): TGTGCCAGCAGCTTACAGGCGACGTATGGCTACACCTTC.

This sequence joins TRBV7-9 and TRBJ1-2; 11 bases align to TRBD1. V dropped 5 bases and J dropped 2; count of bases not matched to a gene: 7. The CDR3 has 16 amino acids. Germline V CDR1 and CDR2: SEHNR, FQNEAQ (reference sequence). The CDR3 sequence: CASSPPGTGGNYGYTF. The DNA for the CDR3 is TGTGCCAGCAGCCCGCCCGGGACAGGGGGAAACTATGGCTACACCTTC.

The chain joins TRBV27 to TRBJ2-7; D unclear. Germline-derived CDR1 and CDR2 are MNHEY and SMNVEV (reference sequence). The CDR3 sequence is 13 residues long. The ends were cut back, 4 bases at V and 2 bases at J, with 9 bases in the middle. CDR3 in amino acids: CASSSRGTYEQYF. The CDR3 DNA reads TGTGCCAGCAGTTCCCGCGGAACCTACGAGCAGTACTTC.

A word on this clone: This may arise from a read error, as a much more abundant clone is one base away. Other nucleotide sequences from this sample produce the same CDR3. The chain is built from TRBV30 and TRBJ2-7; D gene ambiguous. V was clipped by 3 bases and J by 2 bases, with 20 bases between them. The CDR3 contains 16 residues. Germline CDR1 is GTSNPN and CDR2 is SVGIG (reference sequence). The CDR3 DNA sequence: TGTGCCTGGAGGGACCCTCGGTGGCCCTTTACCTACGAGCAGTACTTC. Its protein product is CAWRDPRWPFTYEQYF.

CDR3 sequence reads: CASSLVMSGKNEQFF. CDR3 nucleotide sequence: TGCGCCAGCAGCTTGGTTATGTCGGGGAAAAATGAGCAGTTCTTC. The chain couples TRBV5-1 to TRBJ2-1; weak D call: TRBD2 (5 bases). The CDR3 totals 15 residues. Germline V gene sequence: CDR1 SGHRS, CDR2 YFSETQ. Trimming shortened V by 0 bases and J by 7 bases, and 14 bases separated the two germline ends.

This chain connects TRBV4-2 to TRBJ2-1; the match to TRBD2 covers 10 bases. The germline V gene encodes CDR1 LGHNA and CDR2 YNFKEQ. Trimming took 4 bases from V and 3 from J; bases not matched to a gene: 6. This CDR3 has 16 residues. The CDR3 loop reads CASSPGLAGGYNEQFF. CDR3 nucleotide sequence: TGTGCCAGCAGCCCGGGTTTAGCGGGAGGCTACAATGAGCAGTTCTTC.

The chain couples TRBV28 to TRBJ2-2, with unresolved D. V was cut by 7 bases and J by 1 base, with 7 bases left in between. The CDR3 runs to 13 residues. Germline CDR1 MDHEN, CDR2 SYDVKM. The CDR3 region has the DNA TGTGCCAGCATAGGGCAGAACACCGGGGAGCTGTTTTTT. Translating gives CASIGQNTGELFF.

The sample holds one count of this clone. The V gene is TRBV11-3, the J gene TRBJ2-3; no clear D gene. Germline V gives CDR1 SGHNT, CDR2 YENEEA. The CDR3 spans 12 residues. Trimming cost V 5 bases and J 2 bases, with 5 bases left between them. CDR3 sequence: CASSHDTDTQYF. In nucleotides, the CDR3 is TGTGCCAGCAGCCATGACACAGATACGCAGTATTTT.

The CDR3 loop reads CASSSTGGSTGELFF. Here the CDR3 DNA reads TGCGCCAGCAGCTCAACAGGGGGTTCCACCGGGGAGCTGTTTTTT. The chain has TRBV5-1 and TRBJ2-2; 8 bases align to TRBD1. This CDR3 is 15 amino acids long. V shed 3 bases, J shed 4 bases, and the junction held 5 bases outside the gene matches. The germline gives CDR1 SGHRS, CDR2 YFSETQ.

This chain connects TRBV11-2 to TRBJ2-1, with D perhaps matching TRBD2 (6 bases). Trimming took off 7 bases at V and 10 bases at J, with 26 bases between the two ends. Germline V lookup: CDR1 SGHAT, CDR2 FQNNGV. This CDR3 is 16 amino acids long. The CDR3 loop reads CASTSPRAGRRVEQFF. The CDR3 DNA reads TGTGCCAGCACCTCCCCCCGGGCGGGGAGAAGGGTAGAGCAGTTCTTC.

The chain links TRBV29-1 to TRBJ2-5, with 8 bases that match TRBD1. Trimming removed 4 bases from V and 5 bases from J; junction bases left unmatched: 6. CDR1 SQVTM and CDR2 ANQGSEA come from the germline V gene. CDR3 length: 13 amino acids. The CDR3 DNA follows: TGCAGCGTTGCTCCGACAGGGGCGGAGACCCAGTACTTC. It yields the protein CSVAPTGAETQYF.

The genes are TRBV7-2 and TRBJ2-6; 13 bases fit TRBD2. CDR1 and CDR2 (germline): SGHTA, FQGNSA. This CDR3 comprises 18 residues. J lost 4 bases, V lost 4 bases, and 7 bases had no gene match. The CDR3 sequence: CASSSRPGLAGGANVLTF. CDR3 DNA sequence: TGTGCCAGCAGCTCAAGACCGGGACTAGCGGGAGGGGCCAACGTCCTGACTTTC.

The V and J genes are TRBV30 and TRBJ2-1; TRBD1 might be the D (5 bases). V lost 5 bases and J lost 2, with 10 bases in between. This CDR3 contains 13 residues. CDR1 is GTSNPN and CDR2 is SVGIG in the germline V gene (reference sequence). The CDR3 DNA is TGTGCCTGGTCGTTGGACACCTACAATGAGCAGTTCTTC. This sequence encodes CAWSLDTYNEQFF. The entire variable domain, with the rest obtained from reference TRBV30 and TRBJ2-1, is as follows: SQTIHQWPATLVQPVGSPLSLECTVEGTSNPNLYWYRQAAGRGLQLLFYSVGIGQISSEVPQNLSASRPQDRQFILSSKKLLLSDSGFYLCAWSLDTYNEQFFGPGTRLTVL.